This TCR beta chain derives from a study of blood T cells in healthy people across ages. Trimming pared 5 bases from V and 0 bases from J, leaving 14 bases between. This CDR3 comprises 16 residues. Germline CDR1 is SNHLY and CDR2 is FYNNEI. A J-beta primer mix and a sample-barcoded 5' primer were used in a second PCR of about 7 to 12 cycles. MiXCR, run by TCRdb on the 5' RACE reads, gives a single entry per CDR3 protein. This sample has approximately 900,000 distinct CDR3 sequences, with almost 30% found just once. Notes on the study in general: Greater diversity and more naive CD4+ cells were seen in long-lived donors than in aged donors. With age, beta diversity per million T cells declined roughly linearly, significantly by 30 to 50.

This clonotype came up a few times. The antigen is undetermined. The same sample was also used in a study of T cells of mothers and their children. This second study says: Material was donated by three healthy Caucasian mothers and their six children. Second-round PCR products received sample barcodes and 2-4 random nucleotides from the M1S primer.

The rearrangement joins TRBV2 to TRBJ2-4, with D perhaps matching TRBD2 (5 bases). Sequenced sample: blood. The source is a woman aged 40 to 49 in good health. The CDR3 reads CASSRSSGLAKNIQYF. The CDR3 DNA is TGTGCCAGCAGTCGATCGAGCGGCCTAGCCAAAAACATTCAGTACTTC.